This is a list of T cell receptor beta chains from one sample in a study of blood T cell repertoires in COVID-19. Sequencing used immunoSEQ multiplex PCR; TCRdb keeps in-frame clones, though not all of them. The sample has about 370,000 clones; almost 90% are singletons. The sequenced material came from peripheral blood. These receptors came from a man between 18 and 29 years old with active or convalescent COVID-19. The CDR3 runs from the conserved cysteine through the conserved F or W. Fields, in order: V gene, clone size, D gene, J gene, CDR3 DNA, CDR3 protein. D genes are given only for firm matches. Clone size is not always given. Where it is, it says once, few, many or a class for expanded clones.

V gene: TRBV27; clone size: .; D gene: .; J gene: TRBJ1-1; CDR3 DNA: TGTGCCAGCAGTTTATTTCGGGGGGCAAACACTGAAGCTTTCTTT; CDR3 protein: CASSLFRGANTEAFF
V gene: TRBV28; clone size: .; D gene: .; J gene: TRBJ2-7; CDR3 DNA: TGTGCCAGCACCCCCCAGCGCTCCTACGAGCAGTACTTC; CDR3 protein: CASTPQRSYEQYF
V gene: TRBV19; clone size: .; D gene: .; J gene: TRBJ1-1; CDR3 DNA: TGTGCCAGTACCACAATGAAGGCGGGAACAAACACTGAAGCTTTCTTT; CDR3 protein: CASTTMKAGTNTEAFF
V gene: TRBV4-3; clone size: once; D gene: .; J gene: TRBJ1-1; CDR3 DNA: TGCGCCAGCAGCCAAGATAAGTTGGGTCCCGAGGACACTGAAGCTTTCTTT; CDR3 protein: CASSQDKLGPEDTEAFF
V gene: TRBV28; clone size: .; D gene: TRBD1; J gene: TRBJ1-4; CDR3 DNA: TGTGCCAGCAGAATTCCGGGACAGGGAAATGAAAAACTGTTTTTT; CDR3 protein: CASRIPGQGNEKLFF
V gene: TRBV7-6; clone size: .; D gene: .; J gene: TRBJ1-3; CDR3 DNA: TGTGCCAGCAGCTTGGCCGAGGGCTCTGGAAACACCATATATTTT; CDR3 protein: CASSLAEGSGNTIYF
V gene: TRBV7-2; clone size: .; D gene: TRBD1; J gene: TRBJ2-3; CDR3 DNA: TGTGCCAGCAGCCTGGGGACAGGGCGAACAGATACGCAGTATTTT; CDR3 protein: CASSLGTGRTDTQYF
V gene: TRBV12-5; clone size: .; D gene: TRBD1; J gene: TRBJ1-3; CDR3 DNA: TGTGCTAGTGGTCCCGGCACAGGGGTAAGTTCTGGAAACACCATATATTTT; CDR3 protein: CASGPGTGVSSGNTIYF
V gene: TRBV21-1; clone size: .; D gene: .; J gene: TRBJ1-5; CDR3 DNA: TGTGCCAGCGATCCCTGTGGGGCGGGATTCAATCAGCCCCAGCATTTT; CDR3 protein: CASDPCGAGFNQPQHF
V gene: TRBV6-5; clone size: once; D gene: .; J gene: TRBJ1-6; CDR3 DNA: TGTGCCAGCAGTAGACAGAGAAGTAATTCACCCCTCCACTTT; CDR3 protein: CASSRQRSNSPLHF
V gene: TRBV6-5; clone size: .; D gene: .; J gene: TRBJ2-7; CDR3 DNA: TGTGCCAGCCGGGATTGGGGCGAGCAGTACTTC; CDR3 protein: CASRDWGEQYF
V gene: TRBV5-1; clone size: .; D gene: TRBD1; J gene: TRBJ2-2; CDR3 DNA: TGCGCCAGCAGCTTCGTCTTGTCAGACAGGGCATACACCGGGGAGCTGTTTTTT; CDR3 protein: CASSFVLSDRAYTGELFF
V gene: TRBV7-2; clone size: .; D gene: TRBD2; J gene: TRBJ2-7; CDR3 DNA: TGTGCCTCAAAGCTTAGCTTAGCGGGAGTCTACGAGCAGTACTTC; CDR3 protein: CASKLSLAGVYEQYF
V gene: TRBV11-2; clone size: .; D gene: TRBD2; J gene: TRBJ2-1; CDR3 DNA: TGTGCCAGCAGCTTAGCCCCGACTAGCGGGAGTCGAGGTGAGCAGTTCTTC; CDR3 protein: CASSLAPTSGSRGEQFF
V gene: TRBV29-1; clone size: .; D gene: TRBD1; J gene: TRBJ1-1; CDR3 DNA: TGCAGCGGGATCGGGACAGGGGCCACTGAAGCTTTCTTT; CDR3 protein: CSGIGTGATEAFF
V gene: TRBV19; clone size: .; D gene: TRBD1; J gene: TRBJ2-7; CDR3 DNA: TGTGCCAGCGTTGGGGGGACAGGGAGCTCCTACGAGCAGTACTTC; CDR3 protein: CASVGGTGSSYEQYF
V gene: TRBV12-3/TRBV12-4; clone size: .; D gene: .; J gene: TRBJ1-1; CDR3 DNA: TGTGCCAGCAGTTTAGTTACGGGCACTGAAGCTTTCTTT; CDR3 protein: CASSLVTGTEAFF
V gene: TRBV15; clone size: .; D gene: TRBD2; J gene: TRBJ2-5; CDR3 DNA: TGTGCCACCAGCAGGACTAGCGGGGGACGAGACCAAGAGACCCAGTACTTC; CDR3 protein: CATSRTSGGRDQETQYF
V gene: TRBV6-2/TRBV6-3; clone size: .; D gene: .; J gene: TRBJ2-5; CDR3 DNA: TGTGCCAGCAGTTACCAGGGCGCCCGGGAGACCCAGTACTTC; CDR3 protein: CASSYQGARETQYF
V gene: TRBV6-5; clone size: .; D gene: .; J gene: TRBJ1-2; CDR3 DNA: TGTGCCAGCAGTTCCCTCCCCTATGGCTACACCTTC; CDR3 protein: CASSSLPYGYTF
V gene: TRBV5-6; clone size: .; D gene: TRBD1; J gene: TRBJ1-2; CDR3 DNA: TGTGCCAGCAGCTTGGCAGGGGGCAGGGTCGATGGCTACACCTTC; CDR3 protein: CASSLAGGRVDGYTF
V gene: TRBV28; clone size: .; D gene: .; J gene: TRBJ1-4; CDR3 DNA: TGTGCCAGCAGGAGGGCTGGTGAAAAACTGTTTTTT; CDR3 protein: CASRRAGEKLFF
V gene: TRBV11-2; clone size: once; D gene: .; J gene: TRBJ1-2; CDR3 DNA: TGTGCCAGCAGCTCCGTAGCGGGGGAGGCTGGCTACACCTTC; CDR3 protein: CASSSVAGEAGYTF
V gene: TRBV19; clone size: .; D gene: TRBD2; J gene: TRBJ2-2; CDR3 DNA: TGTGCCAGTAGTGAGCTAGCGGGAGGCCGCGGGGAGCTGTTTTTT; CDR3 protein: CASSELAGGRGELFF
V gene: TRBV10-3; clone size: .; D gene: .; J gene: TRBJ2-4; CDR3 DNA: TGTGCCATCAGTGAAGCCCCGACTGGGGCCAAAAACATTCAGTACTTC; CDR3 protein: CAISEAPTGAKNIQYF
V gene: TRBV19; clone size: .; D gene: .; J gene: TRBJ1-2; CDR3 DNA: TGTGCCAGTAGTGATGGACAGAGGTTGTATGGCTACACCTTC; CDR3 protein: CASSDGQRLYGYTF
V gene: TRBV7-9; clone size: .; D gene: .; J gene: TRBJ1-3; CDR3 DNA: TGTGCCAGCAGCCCAGACGGGAAATTCGGAAACACCATATATTTT; CDR3 protein: CASSPDGKFGNTIYF
V gene: TRBV28; clone size: .; D gene: .; J gene: TRBJ1-5; CDR3 DNA: TGTGCCAGCAGACAAGGTGCGGGGGTTCAGCCCCAGCATTTT; CDR3 protein: CASRQGAGVQPQHF
V gene: TRBV28; clone size: .; D gene: .; J gene: TRBJ1-4; CDR3 DNA: TGTGCCAGCAGGCCGACCAGGGGATCCGGACTGTTTTTT; CDR3 protein: CASRPTRGSGLFF
V gene: TRBV24-1; clone size: .; D gene: TRBD2; J gene: TRBJ2-1; CDR3 DNA: TGTGCCACCAGTGCAAAACTAGCGGGAGGCGATGAGCAGTTCTTC; CDR3 protein: CATSAKLAGGDEQFF
V gene: TRBV7-2; clone size: .; D gene: .; J gene: TRBJ2-3; CDR3 DNA: TGTGCCAGCAGCTTGCGGCAAAGCACAGATACGCAGTATTTT; CDR3 protein: CASSLRQSTDTQYF
V gene: TRBV13; clone size: .; D gene: .; J gene: TRBJ1-5; CDR3 DNA: TGTGCCAGCAGCCCAGGGGCCAATAGCAATCAGCCCCAGCATTTT; CDR3 protein: CASSPGANSNQPQHF
V gene: TRBV7-7; clone size: .; D gene: TRBD1; J gene: TRBJ2-7; CDR3 DNA: TGTGCTAGCAGCTCCGGGGGACAGGGGGCTGGAGAGCAGTACTTC; CDR3 protein: CASSSGGQGAGEQYF
V gene: TRBV4-1; clone size: .; D gene: TRBD1; J gene: TRBJ2-1; CDR3 DNA: TGCGCCAGCAGCCAAACACCTACAGGGGGCTCCTACAATGAGCAGTTCTTC; CDR3 protein: CASSQTPTGGSYNEQFF
V gene: TRBV11-2; clone size: .; D gene: TRBD2; J gene: TRBJ2-1; CDR3 DNA: TGTGCCAGCAGCTCGACTAGCGGGAGGGCCCGTGGTGAGCAGTTCTTC; CDR3 protein: CASSSTSGRARGEQFF
V gene: TRBV28; clone size: .; D gene: .; J gene: TRBJ1-4; CDR3 DNA: TGTGCCAGCACCACGGGGTCCGAAAAACTGTTTTTT; CDR3 protein: CASTTGSEKLFF
V gene: TRBV5-1; clone size: .; D gene: TRBD2; J gene: TRBJ2-1; CDR3 DNA: TGCGCCAGCAGCTTGATGGCGGGAGTAAGGAATGAGCAGTTCTTC; CDR3 protein: CASSLMAGVRNEQFF
V gene: TRBV19; clone size: .; D gene: TRBD1; J gene: TRBJ1-5; CDR3 DNA: TGTGCCAGTAGTATAGGGACAGGGGCCGGGCAGCCCCAGCATTTT; CDR3 protein: CASSIGTGAGQPQHF
V gene: TRBV7-2; clone size: once; D gene: .; J gene: TRBJ1-2; CDR3 DNA: TGTGCCAGCAGCTTAAGGGGGGAGGGCGCTGGCTACACCTTC; CDR3 protein: CASSLRGEGAGYTF
V gene: TRBV7-9; clone size: few; D gene: TRBD2; J gene: TRBJ2-7; CDR3 DNA: TGTGCCAGCGGTCGTAGCGGGTACGCCTACGAGCAGTACTTC; CDR3 protein: CASGRSGYAYEQYF
V gene: TRBV28; clone size: .; D gene: .; J gene: TRBJ2-7; CDR3 DNA: TGTGCCAGCAGCAGTCCACCGGGACACCTCCAGTACTTC; CDR3 protein: CASSSPPGHLQYF
V gene: TRBV7-9; clone size: .; D gene: .; J gene: TRBJ2-1; CDR3 DNA: TGTGCCAGCAGCTTAGCGCGGGCGGGTAGCTCCTACAATGAGCAGTTCTTC; CDR3 protein: CASSLARAGSSYNEQFF
V gene: TRBV9; clone size: few; D gene: TRBD2; J gene: TRBJ2-1; CDR3 DNA: TGTGCCAGCAGCGTAGAAATAGCGGGGGGGCGAGCGAATGAGCAGTTCTTC; CDR3 protein: CASSVEIAGGRANEQFF
V gene: TRBV27; clone size: .; D gene: .; J gene: TRBJ2-7; CDR3 DNA: TGTGCCAGCAGTTTTAGCATTTTCAACGAGCAGTACTTC; CDR3 protein: CASSFSIFNEQYF
V gene: TRBV27; clone size: few; D gene: .; J gene: TRBJ1-6; CDR3 DNA: TGTGCCAGCAGTGCCCTATACAGCTCCTATAATTCACCCCTCCACTTT; CDR3 protein: CASSALYSSYNSPLHF
V gene: TRBV4-2; clone size: few; D gene: .; J gene: TRBJ1-1; CDR3 DNA: TGTGCCAGCAGCCAAGTACTGGGCCCTGAAGCTTTCTTT; CDR3 protein: CASSQVLGPEAFF
V gene: TRBV11-1; clone size: once; D gene: .; J gene: TRBJ2-2; CDR3 DNA: TGTGCCAGCAGCTTAGCGGGGCCTTACACCGGGGAGCTGTTTTTT; CDR3 protein: CASSLAGPYTGELFF